The 8 T cell receptor beta chains below come from one sample, sequenced in a study of cytomegalovirus exposure and HLA in healthy donors. Some clones are missing from TCRdb's copy, which holds only in-frame ones; the method was immunoSEQ multiplex PCR. The repertoire consists of some 320,000 clones, with roughly 90% occurring once and the leading ten covering roughly 1.1%. Sequencing was done on a sample of PBMCs. Receptors were obtained from a woman aged 25 to 45 in good health and CMV-seropositive.

The chain recombines TRBV6-5 with TRBJ2-2, with D hard to call. Germline V lookup: CDR1 MNHEY, CDR2 SVGAGI. V lost 2 bases, J lost 1 base, and 11 bases lay in between. The CDR3 covers 16 residues. DNA of the CDR3: TGTGCCAGCAGTTACATTGTCGCCCGGAACACCGGGGAGCTGTTTTTT. This codes for CASSYIVARNTGELFF.

The table lists this clone with a count of one. The V call is TRBV11-2, the J call TRBJ2-5; 12 bases are a match to TRBD2. CDR1 SGHAT and CDR2 FQNNGV come from the germline V gene. This CDR3 region has 15 residues. With V trimmed by 6 bases and J by 5 bases, 7 bases remained unmatched. CDR3 nucleotide sequence: TGTGCCAGCAGTGCCGCTAGCGGGAGGGGGGAGACCCAGTACTTC. Its protein product is CASSAASGRGETQYF.

This clone appeared once. J is TRBJ2-1 and V is TRBV6-4, with TRBD2 matching 12 bases. This CDR3 is built from 19 residues. The trim removed 2 bases at V and 0 bases at J, leaving 8 bases unmatched. CDR1 is MRHNA, CDR2 SNTAGT, per germline. DNA for the CDR3: TGTGCCAGCAGTGACGCGCCTAGCGGGAGGGTAAGCTCCTACAATGAGCAGTTCTTC. Translation gives CASSDAPSGRVSSYNEQFF.

This sequence joins TRBV5-1 and TRBJ1-2; TRBD1 matches 8 bases. This CDR3 has 15 residues. The germline V gene has CDR1 SGHRS and CDR2 YFSETQ. Losses at the gene ends were 4 bases for V and 3 bases for J; bases not matched to a gene: 8. In nucleotides, the CDR3 is TGCGCCAGCAGCCCCCGTGGACAGGGTGACTATGGCTACACCTTC. This translates into CASSPRGQGDYGYTF.

V gene TRBV5-1 combines with J gene TRBJ2-5; D gene ambiguous. V dropped 0 bases and J dropped 1 base, with 13 bases sitting between them. The CDR3 has 16 amino acids. Germline V gene lookup returns CDR1 SGHRS and CDR2 YFSETQ. The CDR3 reads CASSLAQFSVQETQYF. In nucleotides, the CDR3 is TGCGCCAGCAGCTTGGCCCAATTTTCAGTCCAAGAGACCCAGTACTTC.

This clone was counted between two and nine times. The chain carries TRBV9 and TRBJ1-2; 12 nucleotides match TRBD1. The V gene's germline CDR1 is SGDLS and CDR2 YYNGEE. This CDR3 has 15 amino acids. V was clipped by 4 bases and J by 6 bases; unmatched bases: 7. The CDR3 nucleotides are TGTGCCAGCAGCCCGATAGGGACAGGGGGCAATGGCTACACCTTC. It yields the protein CASSPIGTGGNGYTF. The full variable domain, rest sourced from reference TRBV9 and TRBJ1-2, is DSGVTQTPKHLITATGQRVTLRCSPRSGDLSVYWYQQSLDQGLQFLIQYYNGEERAKGNILERFSAQQFPDLHSELNLSSLELGDSALYFCASSPIGTGGNGYTFGSGTRLTVV.

This clone has more than one count but fewer than ten. The genes are TRBV7-9 and TRBJ2-4; D gene unclear. Germline assignment: CDR1 SEHNR and CDR2 FQNEAQ (reference sequence). V was shortened by 5 bases and J by 7 bases, with 15 bases between the two germline ends. The CDR3 runs to 14 residues. CDR3 in amino acids: CASSHPAVGNIQYF. For the CDR3, the DNA is TGTGCCAGCAGCCATCCGGCGGTAGGGAACATTCAGTACTTC. Full variable domain (outside the CDR3, taken from reference TRBV7-9 and TRBJ2-4): DTGVSQNPRHKITKRGQNVTFRCDPISEHNRLYWYRQTLGQGPEFLTYFQNEAQLEKSRLLSDRFSAERPKGSFSTLEIQRTEQGDSAMYLCASSHPAVGNIQYFGAGTRLSVL.

The chain uses TRBV5-1 and TRBJ2-7, with D perhaps being TRBD1 or TRBD2 (5 bases each). CDR3 length: 14 amino acids. V was cut by 5 bases and J by 0 bases, with 12 bases left in between. Germline CDR1 is SGHRS and CDR2 is YFSETQ. The CDR3, as DNA: TGCGCCAGCAGTCGGGACGCCAGCTCCTACGAGCAGTACTTC. Translation gives CASSRDASSYEQYF.